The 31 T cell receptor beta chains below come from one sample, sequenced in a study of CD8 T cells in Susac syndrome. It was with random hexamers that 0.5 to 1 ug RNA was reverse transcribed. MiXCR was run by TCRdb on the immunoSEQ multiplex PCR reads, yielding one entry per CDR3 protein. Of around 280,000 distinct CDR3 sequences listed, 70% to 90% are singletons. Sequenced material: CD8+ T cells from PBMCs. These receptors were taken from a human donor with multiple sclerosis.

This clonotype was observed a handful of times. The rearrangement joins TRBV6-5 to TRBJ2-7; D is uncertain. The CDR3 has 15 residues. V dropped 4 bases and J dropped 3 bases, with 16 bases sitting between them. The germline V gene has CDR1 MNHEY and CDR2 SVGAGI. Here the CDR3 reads CASSFYEGRIYEQYF. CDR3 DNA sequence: TGTGCCAGCAGTTTCTACGAAGGACGGATCTACGAGCAGTACTTC.

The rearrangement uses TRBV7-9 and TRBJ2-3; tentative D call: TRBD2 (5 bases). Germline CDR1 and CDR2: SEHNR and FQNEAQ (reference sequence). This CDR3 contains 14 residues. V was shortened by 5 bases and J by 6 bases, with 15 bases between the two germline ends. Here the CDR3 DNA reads TGTGCCAGCAGCCCCGGGCTAGCATGGGATACGCAGTATTTT. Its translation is CASSPGLAWDTQYF.

CDR3 nucleotides: TGTGCCAGCAGGAGGCAGGGAGGGGCCAATGAGCAGTTCTTC. Translating it yields CASRRQGGANEQFF. V gene TRBV11-2 combines with J gene TRBJ2-1; 7 bases are shared with TRBD2. CDR1 is SGHAT and CDR2 is FQNNGV in the germline V gene. The CDR3 contains 14 residues. Trimming removed 6 bases from V and 6 bases from J; junction bases left unmatched: 8.

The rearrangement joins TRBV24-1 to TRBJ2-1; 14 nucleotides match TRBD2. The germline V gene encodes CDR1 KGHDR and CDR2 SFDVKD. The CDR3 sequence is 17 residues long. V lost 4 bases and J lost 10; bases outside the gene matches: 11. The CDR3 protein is CATSEDPGLAGDGEQFF. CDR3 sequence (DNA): TGTGCCACCAGTGAGGATCCGGGACTAGCGGGAGATGGAGAGCAGTTCTTC.

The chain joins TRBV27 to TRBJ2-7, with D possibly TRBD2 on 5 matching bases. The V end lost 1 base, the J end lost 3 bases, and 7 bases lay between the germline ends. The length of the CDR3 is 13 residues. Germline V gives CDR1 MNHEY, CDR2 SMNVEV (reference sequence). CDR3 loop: CASSLYRGYEQYF. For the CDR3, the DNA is TGTGCCAGCAGTTTATATCGGGGCTACGAGCAGTACTTC.

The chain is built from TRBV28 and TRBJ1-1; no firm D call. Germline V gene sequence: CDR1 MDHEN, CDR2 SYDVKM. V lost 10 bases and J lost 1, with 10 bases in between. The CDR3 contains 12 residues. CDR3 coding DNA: TGTGCCATCGAGGGAGGGAACACTGAAGCTTTCTTT. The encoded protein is CAIEGGNTEAFF.

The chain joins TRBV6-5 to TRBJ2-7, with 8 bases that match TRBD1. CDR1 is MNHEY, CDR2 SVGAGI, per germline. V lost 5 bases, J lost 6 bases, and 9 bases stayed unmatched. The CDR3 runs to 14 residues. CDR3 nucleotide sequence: TGTGCCAGCAGTACGACAGGGGAAGCGGGCGAGCAGTACTTC. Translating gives CASSTTGEAGEQYF.

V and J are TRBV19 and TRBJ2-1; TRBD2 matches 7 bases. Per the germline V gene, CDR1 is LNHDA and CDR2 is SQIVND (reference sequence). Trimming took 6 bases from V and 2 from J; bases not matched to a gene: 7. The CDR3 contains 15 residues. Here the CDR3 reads CASSILAVTYNEQFF. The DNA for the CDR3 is TGTGCCAGTAGCATTCTAGCGGTTACCTACAATGAGCAGTTCTTC.

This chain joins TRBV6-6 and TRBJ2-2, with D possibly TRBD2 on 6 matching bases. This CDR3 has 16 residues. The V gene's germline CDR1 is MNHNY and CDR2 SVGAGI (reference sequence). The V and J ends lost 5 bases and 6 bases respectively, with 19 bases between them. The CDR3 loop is CASSPGTLVVSGELFF. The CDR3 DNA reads TGTGCCAGCAGTCCCGGGACTCTAGTCGTCTCCGGGGAGCTGTTTTTT.

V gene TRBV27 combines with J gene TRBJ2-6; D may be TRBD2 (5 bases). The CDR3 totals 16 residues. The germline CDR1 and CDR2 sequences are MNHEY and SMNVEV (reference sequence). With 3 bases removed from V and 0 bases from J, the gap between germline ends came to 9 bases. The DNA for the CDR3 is TGTGCCAGCAGTTTGTTGGGGAGCTCTGGGGCCAACGTCCTGACTTTC. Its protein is CASSLLGSSGANVLTF. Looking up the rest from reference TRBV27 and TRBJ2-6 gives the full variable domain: EAQVTQNPRYLITVTGKKLTVTCSQNMNHEYMSWYRQDPGLGLRQIYYSMNVEVTDKGDVPEGYKVSRKEKRNFPLILESPSPNQTSLYFCASSLLGSSGANVLTFGAGSRLTVL.

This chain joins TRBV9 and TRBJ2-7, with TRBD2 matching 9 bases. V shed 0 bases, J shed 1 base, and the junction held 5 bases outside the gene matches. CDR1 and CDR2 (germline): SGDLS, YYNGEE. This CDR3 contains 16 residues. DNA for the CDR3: TGTGCCAGCAGCGTAGGAAGGACTAGCGAATCCTACGAGCAGTACTTC. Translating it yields CASSVGRTSESYEQYF.

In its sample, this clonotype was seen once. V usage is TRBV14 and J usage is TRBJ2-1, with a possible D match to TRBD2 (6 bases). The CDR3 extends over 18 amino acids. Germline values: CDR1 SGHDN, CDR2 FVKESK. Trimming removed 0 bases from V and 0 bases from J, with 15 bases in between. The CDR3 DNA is TGTGCCAGCAGCCAAGATCCCCGGGCGGGGAGCTCCTACAATGAGCAGTTCTTC. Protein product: CASSQDPRAGSSYNEQFF.

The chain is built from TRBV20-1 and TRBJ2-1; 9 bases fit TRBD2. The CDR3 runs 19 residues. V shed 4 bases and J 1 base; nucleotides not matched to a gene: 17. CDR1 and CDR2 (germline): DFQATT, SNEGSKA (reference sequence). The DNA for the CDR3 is TGCAGTGCTAACCCATTTAGGGCGGGAGGGCGGTTTTCCTACAATGAGCAGTTCTTC. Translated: CSANPFRAGGRFSYNEQFF.

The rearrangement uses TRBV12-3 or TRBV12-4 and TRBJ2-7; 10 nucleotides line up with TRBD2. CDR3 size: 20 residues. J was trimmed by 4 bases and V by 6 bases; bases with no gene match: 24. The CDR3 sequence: CASSVGMSGRVGPQLYEQYF. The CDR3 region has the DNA TGTGCCAGCAGCGTCGGGATGAGCGGGAGGGTCGGTCCCCAGTTATACGAGCAGTACTTC.

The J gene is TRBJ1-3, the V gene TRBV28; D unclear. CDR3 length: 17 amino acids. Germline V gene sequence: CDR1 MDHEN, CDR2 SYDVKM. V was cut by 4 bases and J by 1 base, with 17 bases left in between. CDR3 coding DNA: TGTGCCAGCAGTTCCCGCACACGTCAGGTGTCTGGAAACACCATATATTTT. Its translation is CASSSRTRQVSGNTIYF. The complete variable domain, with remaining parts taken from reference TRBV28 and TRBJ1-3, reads DVKVTQSSRYLVKRTGEKVFLECVQDMDHENMFWYRQDPGLGLRLIYFSYDVKMKEKGDIPEGYSVSREKKERFSLILESASTNQTSMYLCASSSRTRQVSGNTIYFGEGSWLTVV.

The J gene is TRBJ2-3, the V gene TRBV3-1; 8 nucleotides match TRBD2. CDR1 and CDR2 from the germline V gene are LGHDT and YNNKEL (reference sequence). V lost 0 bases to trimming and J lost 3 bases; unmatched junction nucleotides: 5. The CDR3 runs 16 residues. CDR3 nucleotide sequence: TGTGCCAGCAGCCAAGATGACGGGAGGGCAACAGATACGCAGTATTTT. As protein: CASSQDDGRATDTQYF.

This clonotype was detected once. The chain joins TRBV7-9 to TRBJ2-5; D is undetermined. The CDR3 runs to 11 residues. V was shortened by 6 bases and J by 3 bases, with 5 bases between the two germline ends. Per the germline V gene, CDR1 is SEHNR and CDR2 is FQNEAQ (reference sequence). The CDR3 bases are TGTGCCAGCAGGCAAAAAGAGACCCAGTACTTC. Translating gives CASRQKETQYF.

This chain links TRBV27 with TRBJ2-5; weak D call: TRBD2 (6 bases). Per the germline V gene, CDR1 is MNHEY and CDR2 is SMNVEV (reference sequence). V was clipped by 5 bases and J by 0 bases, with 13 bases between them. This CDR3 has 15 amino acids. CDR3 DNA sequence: TGTGCCAGCAGTCCCCTGCGGGACTACCAAGAGACCCAGTACTTC. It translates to CASSPLRDYQETQYF.

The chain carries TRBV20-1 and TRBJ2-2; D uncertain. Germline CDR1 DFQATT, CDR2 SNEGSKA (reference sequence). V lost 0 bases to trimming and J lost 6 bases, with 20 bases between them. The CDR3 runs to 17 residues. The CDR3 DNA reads TGCAGTGCTAGAGATTCTCGATCCCCAGTTTGGGCCGGGGAGCTGTTTTTT. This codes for CSARDSRSPVWAGELFF.

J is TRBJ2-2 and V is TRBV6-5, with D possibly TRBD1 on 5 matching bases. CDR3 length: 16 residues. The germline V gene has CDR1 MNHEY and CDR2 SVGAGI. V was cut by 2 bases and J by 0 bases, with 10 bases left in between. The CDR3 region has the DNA TGTGCCAGCAGTTACAATATGGGGCCGAACACCGGGGAGCTGTTTTTT. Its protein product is CASSYNMGPNTGELFF.

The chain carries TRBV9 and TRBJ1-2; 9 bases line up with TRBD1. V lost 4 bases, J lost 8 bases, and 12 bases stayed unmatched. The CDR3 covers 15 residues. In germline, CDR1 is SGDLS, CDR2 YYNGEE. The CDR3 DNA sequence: TGTGCCAGCAGCCCCAGACAGGGGGTTATGAACGGCTACACCTTC. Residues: CASSPRQGVMNGYTF. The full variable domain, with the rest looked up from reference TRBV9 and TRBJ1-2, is DSGVTQTPKHLITATGQRVTLRCSPRSGDLSVYWYQQSLDQGLQFLIQYYNGEERAKGNILERFSAQQFPDLHSELNLSSLELGDSALYFCASSPRQGVMNGYTFGSGTRLTVV.

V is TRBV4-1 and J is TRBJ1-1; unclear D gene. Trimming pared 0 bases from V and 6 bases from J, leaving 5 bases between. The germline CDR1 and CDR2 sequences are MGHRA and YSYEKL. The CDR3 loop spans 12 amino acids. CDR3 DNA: TGCGCCAGCAGCCAAGAAGTATCTGAAGCTTTCTTT. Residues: CASSQEVSEAFF.

As DNA, the CDR3 is TGTGCCAGCAGCCCCCAGCGGCGACTAGCGGGGGCCAATGAGCAGTTCTTC. Encoded protein: CASSPQRRLAGANEQFF. The V call is TRBV7-2, the J call TRBJ2-1, with TRBD2 matching 12 bases. The V gene end was trimmed by 5 bases and the J gene end by 6 bases; junction bases not matched to a gene: 11. Germline-derived CDR1 and CDR2 are SGHTA and FQGNSA. The CDR3 covers 17 residues.

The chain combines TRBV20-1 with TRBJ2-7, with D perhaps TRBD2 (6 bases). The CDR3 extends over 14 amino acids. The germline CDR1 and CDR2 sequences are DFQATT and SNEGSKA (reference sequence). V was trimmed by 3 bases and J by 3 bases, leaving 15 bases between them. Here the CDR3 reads CSARSRDFIYEQYF. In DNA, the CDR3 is TGCAGTGCTAGGTCGCGGGACTTTATCTACGAGCAGTACTTC.

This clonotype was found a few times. As DNA, the CDR3 is TGCGCCAGCAGTCAACCTGGTTCCTGCGGACAGGGGTGCGAGCAGTACTTC. Amino acid sequence: CASSQPGSCGQGCEQYF. The chain joins TRBV23-1 to TRBJ2-7, with 9 bases aligning to TRBD1. TRBV23-1 qualifies as an ORF whose function is uncertain. The V segment lost 2 bases and the J segment 6 bases; nucleotides outside the gene matches: 14. The CDR3 sequence is 17 residues long.

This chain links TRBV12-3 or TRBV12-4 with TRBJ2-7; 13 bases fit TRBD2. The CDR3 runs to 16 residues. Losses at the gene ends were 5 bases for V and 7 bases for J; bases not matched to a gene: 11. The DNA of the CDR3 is TGTGCCAGCAGTATCGGACTAGCGGGAGTTCGAAGTGAGCAGTACTTC. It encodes CASSIGLAGVRSEQYF.

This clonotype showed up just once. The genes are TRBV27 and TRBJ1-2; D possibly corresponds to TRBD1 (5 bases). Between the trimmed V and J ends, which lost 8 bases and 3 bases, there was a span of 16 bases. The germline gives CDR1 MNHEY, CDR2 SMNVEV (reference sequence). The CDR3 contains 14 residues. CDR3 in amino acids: CASSGAGPYYGYTF. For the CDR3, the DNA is TGTGCCAGCTCGGGTGCGGGACCATACTATGGCTACACCTTC.

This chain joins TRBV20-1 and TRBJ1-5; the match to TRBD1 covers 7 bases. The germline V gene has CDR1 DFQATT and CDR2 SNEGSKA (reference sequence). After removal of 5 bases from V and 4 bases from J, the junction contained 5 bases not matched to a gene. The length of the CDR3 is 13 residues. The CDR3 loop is CSAEDRVNQPQHF. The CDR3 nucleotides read TGCAGTGCTGAAGACAGGGTAAATCAGCCCCAGCATTTT.

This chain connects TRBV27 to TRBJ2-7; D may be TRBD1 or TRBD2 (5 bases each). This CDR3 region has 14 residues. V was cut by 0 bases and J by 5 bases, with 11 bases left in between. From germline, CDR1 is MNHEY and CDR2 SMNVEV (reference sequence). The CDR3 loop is CASSLSGDGDEQYF. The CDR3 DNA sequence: TGTGCCAGCAGTTTATCGGGGGATGGGGACGAGCAGTACTTC.

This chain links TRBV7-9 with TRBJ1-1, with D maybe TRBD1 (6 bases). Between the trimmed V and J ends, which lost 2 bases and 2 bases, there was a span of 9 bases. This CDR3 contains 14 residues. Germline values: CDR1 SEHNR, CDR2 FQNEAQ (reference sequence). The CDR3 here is CASSLSGANTEAFF. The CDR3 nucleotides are TGTGCCAGCAGCTTATCAGGGGCCAACACTGAAGCTTTCTTT.

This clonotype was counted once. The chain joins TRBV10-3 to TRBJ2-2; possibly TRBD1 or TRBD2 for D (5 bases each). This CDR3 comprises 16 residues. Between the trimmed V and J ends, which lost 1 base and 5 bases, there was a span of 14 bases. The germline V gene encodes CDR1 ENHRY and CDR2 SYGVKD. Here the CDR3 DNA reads TGTGCCATCAGTGAGTTTGGGGGAGAATCGACCGGGGAGCTGTTTTTT. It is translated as CAISEFGGESTGELFF.